This TCR beta chain was retrieved from a study of blood T cell repertoires in COVID-19. Per germline, CDR1 SGHRS and CDR2 YFSETQ. V gave up 0 bases and J gave up 4 bases; unmatched junction bases: 11. This CDR3 spans 18 amino acids. This clone is a singleton in its sample. In the authors' workflow: Amplified reference gene primers provided the basis for estimating nucleated cell counts. Measured with immunoSEQ multiplex PCR; TCRdb has only the in-frame clones, and not every one. V, J and clone size are those of that table, while D and trimming were read from the DNA. The top ten hold about 4.6% of the sample, which has tens of thousands of clones, roughly 88% seen once.

This chain joins TRBV5-1 and TRBJ2-7; 12 positions agree with TRBD1. The sequencing sample was made of peripheral blood. This clonotype originated in a human donor in a cohort sampled during active COVID-19. Here the CDR3 reads CASSLGAWGDRGQYEQYF. For the CDR3, the DNA is TGCGCCAGCAGCTTGGGGGCTTGGGGGGACAGGGGGCAGTACGAGCAGTACTTC.